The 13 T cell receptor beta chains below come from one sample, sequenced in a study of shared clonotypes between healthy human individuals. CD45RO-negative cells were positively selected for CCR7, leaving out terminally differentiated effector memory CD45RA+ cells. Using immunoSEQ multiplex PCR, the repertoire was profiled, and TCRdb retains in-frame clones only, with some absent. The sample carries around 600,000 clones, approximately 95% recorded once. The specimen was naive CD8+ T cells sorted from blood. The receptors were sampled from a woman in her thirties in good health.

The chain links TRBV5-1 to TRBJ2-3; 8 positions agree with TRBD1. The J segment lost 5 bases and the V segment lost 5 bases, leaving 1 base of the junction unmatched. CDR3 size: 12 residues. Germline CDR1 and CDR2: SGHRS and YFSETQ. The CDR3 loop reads CASSTGGDTQYF. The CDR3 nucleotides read TGCGCCAGCAGTACAGGGGGAGATACGCAGTATTTT.

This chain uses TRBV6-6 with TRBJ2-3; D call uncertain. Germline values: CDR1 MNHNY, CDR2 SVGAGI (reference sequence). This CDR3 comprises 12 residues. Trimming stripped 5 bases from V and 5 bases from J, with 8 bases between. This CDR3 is CASSPTVDTQYF. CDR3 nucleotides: TGTGCCAGCAGTCCCACCGTAGATACGCAGTATTTT.

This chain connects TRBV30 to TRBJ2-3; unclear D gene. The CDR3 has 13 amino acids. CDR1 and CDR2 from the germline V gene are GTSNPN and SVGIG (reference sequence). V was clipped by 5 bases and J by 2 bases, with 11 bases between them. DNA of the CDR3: TGTGCCTGGCTCACGGCCTACACAGATACGCAGTATTTT. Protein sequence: CAWLTAYTDTQYF. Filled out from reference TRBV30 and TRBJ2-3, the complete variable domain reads SQTIHQWPATLVQPVGSPLSLECTVEGTSNPNLYWYRQAAGRGLQLLFYSVGIGQISSEVPQNLSASRPQDRQFILSSKKLLLSDSGFYLCAWLTAYTDTQYFGPGTRLTVL.

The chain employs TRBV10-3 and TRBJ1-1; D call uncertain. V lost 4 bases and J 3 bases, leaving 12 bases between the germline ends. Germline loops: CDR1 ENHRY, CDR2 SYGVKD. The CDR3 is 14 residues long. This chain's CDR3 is CAISGFQEDTEAFF. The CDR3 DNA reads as TGTGCCATCAGTGGTTTCCAGGAGGACACTGAAGCTTTCTTT.

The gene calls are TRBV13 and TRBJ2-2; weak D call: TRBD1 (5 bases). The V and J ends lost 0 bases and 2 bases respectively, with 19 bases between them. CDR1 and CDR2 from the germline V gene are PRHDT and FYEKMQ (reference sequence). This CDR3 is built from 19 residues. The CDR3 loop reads CASSLGPAGLVTNTGELFF. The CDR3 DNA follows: TGTGCCAGCAGCTTAGGGCCCGCAGGGCTGGTGACAAACACCGGGGAGCTGTTTTTT. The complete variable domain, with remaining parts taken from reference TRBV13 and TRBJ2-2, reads AAGVIQSPRHLIKEKRETATLKCYPIPRHDTVYWYQQGPGQDPQFLISFYEKMQSDKGSIPDRFSAQQFSDYHSELNMSSLELGDSALYFCASSLGPAGLVTNTGELFFGEGSRLTVL.

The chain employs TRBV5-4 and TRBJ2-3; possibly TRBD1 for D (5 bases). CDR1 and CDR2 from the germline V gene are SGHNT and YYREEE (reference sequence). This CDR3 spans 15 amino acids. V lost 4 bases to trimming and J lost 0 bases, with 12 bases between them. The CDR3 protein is CASSLLTDSTDTQYF. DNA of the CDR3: TGTGCCAGCAGCCTCCTGACAGATAGCACAGATACGCAGTATTTT.

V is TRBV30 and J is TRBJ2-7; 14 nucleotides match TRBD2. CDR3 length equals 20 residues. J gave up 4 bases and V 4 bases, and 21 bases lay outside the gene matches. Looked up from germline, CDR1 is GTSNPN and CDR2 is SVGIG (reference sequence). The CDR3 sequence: CAWTRDSTSGRAGEAYEQYF. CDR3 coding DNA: TGTGCCTGGACCCGCGATTCGACTAGCGGGAGGGCCGGGGAGGCTTACGAGCAGTACTTC. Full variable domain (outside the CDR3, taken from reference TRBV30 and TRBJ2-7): SQTIHQWPATLVQPVGSPLSLECTVEGTSNPNLYWYRQAAGRGLQLLFYSVGIGQISSEVPQNLSASRPQDRQFILSSKKLLLSDSGFYLCAWTRDSTSGRAGEAYEQYFGPGTRLTVT.

The CDR3 sequence: CASSKNNGQGKPNYGYTF. DNA of the CDR3: TGTGCCAGCAGCAAAAATAACGGTCAGGGGAAGCCTAACTATGGCTACACCTTC. V is TRBV21-1 and J is TRBJ1-2; the table's D call, TRBD1, was not checked against the DNA. TRBV21-1 is a pseudogene locus. CDR3 size: 18 residues.

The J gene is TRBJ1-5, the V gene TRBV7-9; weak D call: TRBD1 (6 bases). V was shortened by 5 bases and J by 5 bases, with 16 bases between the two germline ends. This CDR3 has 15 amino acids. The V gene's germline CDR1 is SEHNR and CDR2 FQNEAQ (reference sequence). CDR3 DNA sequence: TGTGCCAGCAGCCAAGGGACATCGGGTGATCAGCCCCAGCATTTT. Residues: CASSQGTSGDQPQHF.

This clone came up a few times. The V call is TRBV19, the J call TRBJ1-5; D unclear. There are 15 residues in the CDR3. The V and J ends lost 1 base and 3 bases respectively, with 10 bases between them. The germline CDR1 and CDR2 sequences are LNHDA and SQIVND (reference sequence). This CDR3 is CASSIVLGDNQPQHF. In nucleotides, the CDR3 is TGTGCCAGTAGTATAGTTCTGGGTGACAATCAGCCCCAGCATTTT.

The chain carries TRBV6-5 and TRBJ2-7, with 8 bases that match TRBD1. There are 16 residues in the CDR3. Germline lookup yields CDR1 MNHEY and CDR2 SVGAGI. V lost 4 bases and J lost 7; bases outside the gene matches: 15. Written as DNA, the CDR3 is TGTGCCAGCAGTTTGGGTGCCGGACAGGGCTTATCGGAGCAGTACTTC. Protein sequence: CASSLGAGQGLSEQYF.

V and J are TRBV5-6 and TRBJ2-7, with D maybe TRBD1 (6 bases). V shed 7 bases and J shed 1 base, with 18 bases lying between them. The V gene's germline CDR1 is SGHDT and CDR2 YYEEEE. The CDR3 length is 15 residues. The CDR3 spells CASGPGAGGSYEQYF. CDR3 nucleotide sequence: TGTGCCAGCGGCCCAGGGGCCGGTGGGTCCTACGAGCAGTACTTC.

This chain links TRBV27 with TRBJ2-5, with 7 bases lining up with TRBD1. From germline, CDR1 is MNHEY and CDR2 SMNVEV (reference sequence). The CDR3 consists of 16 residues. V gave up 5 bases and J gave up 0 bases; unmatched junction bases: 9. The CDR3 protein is CASSPYWTGYQETQYF. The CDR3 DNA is TGTGCCAGCAGTCCCTACTGGACAGGATACCAAGAGACCCAGTACTTC.